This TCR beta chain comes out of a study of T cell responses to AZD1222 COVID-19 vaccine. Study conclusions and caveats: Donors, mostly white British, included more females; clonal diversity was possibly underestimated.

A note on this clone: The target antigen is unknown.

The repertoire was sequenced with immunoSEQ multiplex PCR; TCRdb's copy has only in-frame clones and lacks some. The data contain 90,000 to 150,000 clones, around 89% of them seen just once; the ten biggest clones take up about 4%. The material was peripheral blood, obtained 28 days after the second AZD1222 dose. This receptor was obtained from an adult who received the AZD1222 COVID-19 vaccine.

Written as DNA, the CDR3 is TGTGCCACCAGTGGGGGGATGTCGTCCGAGCAGTACTTC. Residues: CATSGGMSSEQYF. V is TRBV24-1 and J is TRBJ2-7; D possibly uses TRBD1 or TRBD2 (5 bases each). Per the germline V gene, CDR1 is KGHDR and CDR2 is SFDVKD. The ends were cut back, 5 bases at V and 6 bases at J, with 13 bases in the middle. The CDR3 is 13 residues long.